The clone carrying this TCR beta chain was seen a handful of times. Primers for the PCR totalled 60 Vbeta and 13 Jbeta. The table came from immunoSEQ multiplex PCR; TCRdb's copy has only in-frame clones and leaves some out. The sample holds approximately 150,000 clones, roughly 80% seen once. The data were obtained in a study of cytomegalovirus exposure and HLA in healthy donors. The CDR3 contains 13 residues. V was clipped by 9 bases and J by 4 bases; unmatched bases: 4. Germline CDR1 and CDR2: MNHNS and SASEGT. This chain joins TRBV6-1 and TRBJ2-5; 11 bases map to TRBD1. Specimen: PBMCs. The receptor was derived from a man aged 18-30 years in good health and CMV-seropositive. The CDR3, as DNA: TGTGCCAGTACCGGGACAGGGGGAGAGACCCAGTACTTC. Its protein product is CASTGTGGETQYF.